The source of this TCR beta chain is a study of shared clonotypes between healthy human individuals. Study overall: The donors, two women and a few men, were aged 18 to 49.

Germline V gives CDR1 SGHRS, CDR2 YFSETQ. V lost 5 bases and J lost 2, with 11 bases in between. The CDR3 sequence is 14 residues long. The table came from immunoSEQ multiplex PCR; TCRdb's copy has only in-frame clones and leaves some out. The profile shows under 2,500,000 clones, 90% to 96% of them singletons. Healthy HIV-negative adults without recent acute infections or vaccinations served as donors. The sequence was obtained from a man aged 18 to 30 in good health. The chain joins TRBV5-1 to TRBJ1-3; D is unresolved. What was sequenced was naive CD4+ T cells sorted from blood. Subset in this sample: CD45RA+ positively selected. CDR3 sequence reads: CASSDGSTGNTIYF. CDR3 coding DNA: TGCGCCAGCAGTGACGGGAGTACTGGAAACACCATATATTTT.